This T cell receptor beta chain was retrieved from a study of early T cells in non-severe SARS-CoV-2 infection. Study context: Sequencing of bulk RNA from unsorted whole blood was done, without chain pairing.

The V gene's germline CDR1 is LGHNT and CDR2 FRNRAP. V lost 10 bases to trimming and J lost 2 bases, with 5 bases between them. CDR3 size: 10 residues. TCRdb re-called the 5' RACE reads with MiXCR, one entry per CDR3 protein. The sample consists of over 25,000 distinct CDR3 sequences, 5% to 6.5% of them appearing once. This clonotype was counted at least ten times. The sample consisted of whole blood. This sequence originates from an adult who was a healthcare worker with PCR-confirmed SARS-CoV-2 infection or an uninfected control (not recorded which). The chain combines TRBV12-5 with TRBJ1-1; D not certain. The CDR3 sequence: CATSNTEAFF. The CDR3 bases are TGTGCTACCTCTAACACTGAAGCTTTCTTT.